This T cell receptor beta chain was observed in a study of T cell repertoires in cytomegalovirus infection. Study-wide background: CMV infection together with matching HLA type was indicated by public TCR beta signatures.

TCRdb re-called the reads with MiXCR, one entry per CDR3 protein. The profile shows 500,000 to 600,000 distinct CDR3 sequences, 16% of them singletons. With regard to this clonotype: Antigen specificity is unknown.

CDR1 is WSHSY, CDR2 SAAADI, per germline. The CDR3 contains 16 residues. With V trimmed by 4 bases and J by 4 bases, 10 bases remained unmatched. Study-wide findings and caveats: Pooled public TCR beta family frequency picked out CMV carriers with the relevant HLA. Predominance within the ex vivo response was attributable to HLA-C-restricted CMV-specific TCR beta clonotypes.

This chain links TRBV10-2 with TRBJ2-1; 7 positions match TRBD2. Sequencing was carried out using CD8+ T cells from PBMCs. The source is a human donor in good health (CMV status not recorded). Some clones in this sample may be carry-over from other donors' samples. The CDR3 DNA reads as TGCGCCAGCAGTGGGTTGGGGGAGGGCCGTTACAATGAGCAGTTCTTC. It translates to CASSGLGEGRYNEQFF.